This T cell receptor (beta chain) was sequenced during a study of post-analysis software for immune sequencing data. Across the whole study: The cohort encompassed relapsing-remitting, secondary progressive and progressive-relapsing multiple sclerosis disease courses.

Included in the TCR beta cDNA libraries were unique molecular identifiers. Out of roughly 1 to 10 million T cells, a few hundred thousand cDNA molecules were generated. TCRdb itself ran the PCR reads through MiXCR, one entry per CDR3 protein. The profile shows roughly 800,000 distinct CDR3 sequences, 35% to 55% of them singletons. Study-wide points: Strong same-batch co-clustering of samples appeared with F measure clustering. Significantly decreased normalized Chao1 diversity was recorded for multiple sclerosis patients relative to controls.

Worth noting for this clonotype: Its antigen is as yet unknown.

The TCR comes from a girl aged 10 to 17 with multiple sclerosis. Input material: blood.

The CDR3 region is CASSLNRFYGYTF. Written as DNA, the CDR3 is TGTGCCAGCAGTTTAAACAGATTCTATGGCTACACCTTC. The V gene is TRBV12-3 or TRBV12-4, the J gene TRBJ1-2; the D is unclear. The length of the CDR3 is 13 residues. V dropped 2 bases and J dropped 4 bases, with 8 bases sitting between them.